This T cell receptor (beta chain) was recorded in a study of monozygotic twins with inflammatory bowel disease. TCRdb processed the 5' RACE reads again and assigns one entry to each CDR3 protein, with no DNA. Its table records 420,000 or so distinct CDR3 sequences. Findings and limits, study-wide: The analysis did not separate different T cell subtypes.

The germline V gene has CDR1 GTSNPN and CDR2 SVGIG (reference sequence). This CDR3 has 12 amino acids. Turning to this clonotype: Its antigen remains unidentified.

This chain joins TRBV30 and TRBJ2-1; the TCRdb D gene call, TRBD2, has no DNA to confirm it. The sequencing sample was made of blood. The receptor comes from a human donor with ulcerative colitis or Crohn's disease, or a healthy co-twin of an affected twin (not recorded which). CDR3 region: CAWSPLAEGQFF.